Listed here are 20 T cell receptor beta chains from one sample, sequenced in a study of T cell changes during pregnancy in multiple sclerosis. Produced via immunoSEQ multiplex PCR; TCRdb's table is partial and in-frame only. The repertoire includes tens of thousands of clones, approximately 91% of them detected once, and almost 4.5% sits in the top ten. The specimen was peripheral blood, collected in the second trimester of pregnancy. These receptor sequences come from a female donor in good health, enrolled as a control in a pregnancy study.

The rearrangement joins TRBV11-2 to TRBJ2-1; 10 bases agree with TRBD1. Looked up from germline, CDR1 is SGHAT and CDR2 is FQNNGV. The CDR3 is 14 residues long. V lost 6 bases to trimming and J lost 10 bases; unmatched junction nucleotides: 9. The DNA for the CDR3 is TGTGCCAGCAGAGGGGGACAGGGGTCTTGGGAGCAGTTCTTC. Encoded protein: CASRGGQGSWEQFF. Full variable domain (rest looked up from reference TRBV11-2 and TRBJ2-1): EAGVAQSPRYKIIEKRQSVAFWCNPISGHATLYWYQQILGQGPKLLIQFQNNGVVDDSQLPKDRFSAERLKGVDSTLKIQPAKLEDSAVYLCASRGGQGSWEQFFGPGTRLTVL.

This chain uses TRBV18 with TRBJ1-1; 8 nucleotides match TRBD1. This CDR3 spans 14 amino acids. Germline V gene data show CDR1 as KGHSH and CDR2 as LQKENI. V was pared by 4 bases and J by 5 bases, with 6 bases of the junction left unmatched. The DNA for the CDR3 is TGTGCCAGCTCACAACTAACAGGGGGGACTGAAGCTTTCTTT. It encodes CASSQLTGGTEAFF.

This chain connects TRBV28 to TRBJ2-7, with TRBD2 matching 13 bases. J was trimmed by 6 bases and V by 6 bases; bases with no gene match: 11. Per the germline V gene, CDR1 is MDHEN and CDR2 is SYDVKM. The CDR3 is 16 amino acids. The CDR3, as DNA: TGTGCCAGCAGACCCTCCGGGACTAGCGGGACGGGCGAGCAGTACTTC. Its protein product is CASRPSGTSGTGEQYF. The full variable domain, its missing parts supplied by reference TRBV28 and TRBJ2-7, is DVKVTQSSRYLVKRTGEKVFLECVQDMDHENMFWYRQDPGLGLRLIYFSYDVKMKEKGDIPEGYSVSREKKERFSLILESASTNQTSMYLCASRPSGTSGTGEQYFGPGTRLTVT.

The chain recombines TRBV4-1 with TRBJ2-5; 7 bases agree with TRBD1. The CDR3 sequence is 18 residues long. Germline trimming cut 3 bases from V and 4 bases from J; bases unmatched to any gene: 17. Germline CDR1 and CDR2: MGHRA and YSYEKL. This CDR3 reads CASSHSKGTGAQGETQYF. CDR3 bases: TGCGCCAGCAGCCACTCAAAGGGCACAGGGGCCCAGGGAGAGACCCAGTACTTC.

The count of this clone is one. The J gene is TRBJ2-1, the V gene TRBV29-1; 10 bases fit TRBD2. This CDR3 has 15 amino acids. Germline assignment: CDR1 SQVTM and CDR2 ANQGSEA. The J segment lost 7 bases and the V segment lost 4 bases, leaving 10 bases of the junction unmatched. CDR3: CSVVGDQAGGNEQFF. In nucleotides, the CDR3 is TGCAGCGTTGTAGGGGACCAAGCGGGAGGGAATGAGCAGTTCTTC.

This chain connects TRBV5-1 to TRBJ1-3, with 8 bases aligning to TRBD1. The CDR3 loop spans 15 amino acids. From germline, CDR1 is SGHRS and CDR2 YFSETQ. The ends lost 2 bases at V and 4 bases at J; junction bases unmatched: 5. This CDR3 reads CASSLDRGSGNTIYF. For the CDR3, the DNA is TGCGCCAGCAGCTTAGACAGGGGATCCGGAAACACCATATATTTT.

The gene calls are TRBV7-6 and TRBJ2-5; TRBD2 agrees at 8 bases. Trimming at V came to 5 bases and at J to 2 bases, leaving 4 bases not matched to a gene. Per germline, CDR1 SGHVS and CDR2 FNYEAQ. The CDR3 totals 14 residues. The DNA of the CDR3 is TGTGCCAGCAGCCTGACTAGCGTTCAAGAGACCCAGTACTTC. It codes for CASSLTSVQETQYF.

The chain recombines TRBV28 with TRBJ2-1; 8 nucleotides agree with TRBD2. V shed 6 bases and J 2 bases; nucleotides not matched to a gene: 9. Germline V gene lookup returns CDR1 MDHEN and CDR2 SYDVKM. CDR3 size: 16 residues. The CDR3 sequence: CASSRRGSGAYNEQFF. DNA of the CDR3: TGTGCCAGCAGCCGGCGGGGTAGCGGGGCCTACAATGAGCAGTTCTTC. The full variable domain, its missing parts supplied by reference TRBV28 and TRBJ2-1, is DVKVTQSSRYLVKRTGEKVFLECVQDMDHENMFWYRQDPGLGLRLIYFSYDVKMKEKGDIPEGYSVSREKKERFSLILESASTNQTSMYLCASSRRGSGAYNEQFFGPGTRLTVL.

The chain links TRBV5-1 to TRBJ1-2; the match to TRBD1 covers 11 bases. After removal of 4 bases from V and 8 bases from J, the junction contained 7 bases not matched to a gene. The germline CDR1 and CDR2 sequences are SGHRS and YFSETQ. This CDR3 has 14 residues. In DNA form, the CDR3 reads TGCGCCAGCAGCCCCCGGACAGGGGGCAAGGGCTACACCTTC. This sequence encodes CASSPRTGGKGYTF.

The chain employs TRBV27 and TRBJ1-2; 10 bases are a match to TRBD1. The CDR3 is made up of 18 amino acids. The ends lost 6 bases at V and 4 bases at J; junction bases unmatched: 17. CDR1 and CDR2 (germline): MNHEY, SMNVEV (reference sequence). The CDR3 loop is CASRRGGDRGPGGYGYTF. The CDR3 nucleotides read TGTGCCAGCAGACGGGGGGGGGACAGGGGCCCTGGGGGCTATGGCTACACCTTC.

This sequence joins TRBV7-2 and TRBJ2-1; 9 bases are shared with TRBD2. This CDR3 region has 16 residues. The V gene's germline CDR1 is SGHTA and CDR2 FQGNSA. Trimming took 0 bases from V and 7 from J; bases not matched to a gene: 7. CDR3 region: CASSLAGGGASNEQFF. DNA of the CDR3: TGTGCCAGCAGCTTAGCCGGCGGGGGGGCCTCTAATGAGCAGTTCTTC.

The rearrangement uses TRBV9 and TRBJ1-6; D remains ambiguous. This CDR3 is 13 amino acids long. Germline-derived CDR1 and CDR2 are SGDLS and YYNGEE. With 4 bases removed from V and 7 bases from J, the gap between germline ends came to 9 bases. The CDR3 reads CASSPHRNSPLHF. CDR3 nucleotide sequence: TGTGCCAGCAGCCCGCACAGAAATTCACCCCTCCACTTT.

The chain recombines TRBV6-5 with TRBJ2-2, with D unresolved. Germline CDR1 is MNHEY and CDR2 is SVGAGI. CDR3 length equals 14 residues. V lost 0 bases, J lost 1 base, and 3 bases lay in between. The CDR3 region has the DNA TGTGCCAGCAGTTACTCACAGAACACCGGGGAGCTGTTTTTT. This encodes CASSYSQNTGELFF.

The CDR3 region is CASSPGRGGLYGYTF. CDR3 sequence (DNA): TGTGCCAGTAGCCCGGGACGGGGAGGGCTCTATGGCTACACCTTC. The chain joins TRBV19 to TRBJ1-2; a possible D gene is TRBD1 (5 bases). The CDR3 consists of 15 residues. Germline CDR1 LNHDA, CDR2 SQIVND (reference sequence). V was shortened by 6 bases and J by 4 bases, with 18 bases between the two germline ends.

DNA for the CDR3: TGTGCCAGCAGCCAAGATATGAGCCGGACAGGAGCTGGAAACACCATATATTTT. Translation: CASSQDMSRTGAGNTIYF. The genes are TRBV4-2 and TRBJ1-3, with 7 nucleotides matching TRBD1. CDR3 length: 18 amino acids. Germline V gene sequence: CDR1 LGHNA, CDR2 YNFKEQ. Germline trimming cut 0 bases from V and 2 bases from J; bases unmatched to any gene: 10.

The CDR3 region is CASSIGQGRQGEKLFF. DNA of the CDR3: TGTGCCAGCAGCATCGGACAGGGAAGGCAGGGAGAAAAACTGTTTTTT. V usage is TRBV7-9 and J usage is TRBJ1-4; TRBD1 aligns across 8 bases. Germline CDR1 reads SEHNR; CDR2 reads FQNEAQ (reference sequence). Trimming took 5 bases from V and 8 from J; bases not matched to a gene: 13. CDR3 length: 16 amino acids.

This clone is a singleton in its sample. The chain links TRBV25-1 to TRBJ1-2; D not certain. V dropped 6 bases and J dropped 0 bases, with 20 bases sitting between them. The CDR3 is made up of 17 amino acids. Germline V gene lookup returns CDR1 MGHDK and CDR2 SYGVNS. The CDR3 region is CASREEDYGRTNYGYTF. For the CDR3, the DNA is TGTGCCAGCAGAGAAGAAGATTACGGGAGGACTAACTATGGCTACACCTTC.

There are a few counts of this clone. Other DNA sequences of this sample code for an identical CDR3. The chain joins TRBV6-4 to TRBJ2-1; the match to TRBD2 covers 11 bases. Germline CDR1 MRHNA, CDR2 SNTAGT. The CDR3 length is 16 residues. V gave up 2 bases and J gave up 1 base; unmatched junction bases: 1. Here the CDR3 DNA reads TGTGCCAGCAGTGACCTAGCGGGGGGTTCCTACAATGAGCAGTTCTTC. This sequence encodes CASSDLAGGSYNEQFF.

This clone has a handful of counts. The chain combines TRBV4-1 with TRBJ2-7; TRBD2 might be the D (6 bases). The CDR3 has 13 residues. CDR1 is MGHRA, CDR2 YSYEKL, per germline. V was clipped by 6 bases and J by 1 base, with 10 bases between them. The DNA for the CDR3 is TGCGCCAGCAGTCGCGGGACGTCCTACGAGCAGTACTTC. It yields the protein CASSRGTSYEQYF.

The genes are TRBV29-1 and TRBJ2-1, with 7 bases fitting TRBD2. V dropped 7 bases and J dropped 8; count of bases not matched to a gene: 8. CDR1 is SQVTM, CDR2 ANQGSEA, per germline. This CDR3 has 12 residues. The CDR3 reads CSAGWGGDEQFF. DNA for the CDR3: TGCAGCGCCGGGTGGGGGGGTGATGAGCAGTTCTTC.